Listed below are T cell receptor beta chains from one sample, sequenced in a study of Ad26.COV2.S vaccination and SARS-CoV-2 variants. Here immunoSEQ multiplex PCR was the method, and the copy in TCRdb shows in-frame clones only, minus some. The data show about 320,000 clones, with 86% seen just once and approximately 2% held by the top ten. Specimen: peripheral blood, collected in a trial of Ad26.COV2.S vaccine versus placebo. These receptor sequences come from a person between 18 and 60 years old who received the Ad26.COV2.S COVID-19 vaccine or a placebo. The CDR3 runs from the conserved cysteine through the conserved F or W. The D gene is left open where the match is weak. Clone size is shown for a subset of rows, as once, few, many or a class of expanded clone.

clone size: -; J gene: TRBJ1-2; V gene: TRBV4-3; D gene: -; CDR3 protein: CASSQDQGGYGYTF; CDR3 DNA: TGCGCCAGCAGCCAAGATCAGGGAGGATATGGCTACACCTTC
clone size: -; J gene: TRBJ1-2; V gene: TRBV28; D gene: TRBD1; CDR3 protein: CASRGQGWSGYTF; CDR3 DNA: TGTGCCAGCAGGGGACAGGGTTGGAGTGGCTACACCTTC
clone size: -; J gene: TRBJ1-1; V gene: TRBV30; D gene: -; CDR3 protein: CAWSSGGETEAFF; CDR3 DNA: TGTGCCTGGAGCTCTGGGGGCGAAACTGAAGCTTTCTTT
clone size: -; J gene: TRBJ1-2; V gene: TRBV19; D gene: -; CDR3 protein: CASSVPPEGYGYTF; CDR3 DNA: TGTGCCAGTTCGGTCCCACCCGAGGGCTATGGCTACACCTTC
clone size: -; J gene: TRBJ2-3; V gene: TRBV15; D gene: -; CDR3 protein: CATSSKRAGSTDTQYF; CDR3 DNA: TGTGCCACCAGCAGTAAACGAGCGGGCTCCACAGATACGCAGTATTTT
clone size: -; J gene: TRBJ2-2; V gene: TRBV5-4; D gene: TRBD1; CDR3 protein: CASSFAGGLTGELFF; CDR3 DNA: TGTGCCAGCAGCTTCGCAGGGGGCCTCACCGGGGAGCTGTTTTTT
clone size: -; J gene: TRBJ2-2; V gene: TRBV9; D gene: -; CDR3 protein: CASSVSSGARHTGELFF; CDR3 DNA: TGTGCCAGCAGCGTCTCCTCGGGGGCCCGACACACCGGGGAGCTGTTTTTT
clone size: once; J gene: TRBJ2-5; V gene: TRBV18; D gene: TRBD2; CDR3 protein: CASSPTGLAGVLETQYF; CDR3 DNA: TGTGCCAGCTCCCCTACGGGACTAGCGGGGGTATTGGAGACCCAGTACTTC
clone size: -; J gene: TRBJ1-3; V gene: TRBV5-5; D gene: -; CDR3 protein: CASNVDPSARGNTIYF; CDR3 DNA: TGTGCCAGCAACGTCGACCCCTCGGCACGAGGAAACACCATATATTTT
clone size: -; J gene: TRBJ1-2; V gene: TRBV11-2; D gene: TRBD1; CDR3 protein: CASSLDRQGGYTF; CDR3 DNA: TGTGCCAGCAGCTTAGATCGACAGGGTGGCTACACCTTC
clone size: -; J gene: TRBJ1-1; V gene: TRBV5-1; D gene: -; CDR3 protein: CASSAGLMNTEAFF; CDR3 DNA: TGCGCCAGCAGCGCGGGGTTGATGAACACTGAAGCTTTCTTT
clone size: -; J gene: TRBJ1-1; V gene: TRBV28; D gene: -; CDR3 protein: CASSFRPGIRTEAFF; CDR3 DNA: TGTGCCAGCAGTTTCCGACCGGGGATTAGGACTGAAGCTTTCTTT
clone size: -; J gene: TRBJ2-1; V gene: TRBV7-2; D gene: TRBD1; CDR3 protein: CASSYRGPTAEQFF; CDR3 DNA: TGTGCCAGCAGTTACAGGGGCCCTACAGCTGAGCAGTTCTTC
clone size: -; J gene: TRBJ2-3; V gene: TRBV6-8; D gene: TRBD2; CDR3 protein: CASSYYGLAGTTDTQYF; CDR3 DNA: TGTGCCAGCAGTTATTACGGACTAGCGGGGACCACAGATACGCAGTATTTT
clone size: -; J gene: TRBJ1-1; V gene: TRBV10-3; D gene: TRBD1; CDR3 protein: CAISESMGQTSRAFF; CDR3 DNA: TGTGCCATCAGTGAGTCGATGGGACAGACTAGCCGGGCTTTCTTT
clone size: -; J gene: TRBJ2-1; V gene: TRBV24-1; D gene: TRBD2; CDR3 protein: CATSDFRSGGFTGEQFF; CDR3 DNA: TGTGCCACCAGTGATTTTAGGAGCGGGGGATTTACCGGTGAGCAGTTCTTC
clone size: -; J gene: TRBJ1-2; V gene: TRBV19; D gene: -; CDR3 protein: CASSLDYGYTF; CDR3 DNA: TGTGCCAGTAGTCTCGACTATGGCTACACCTTC
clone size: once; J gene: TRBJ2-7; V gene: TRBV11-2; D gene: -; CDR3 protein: CASSLDGDEQYF; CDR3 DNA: TGTGCCAGCAGCTTAGATGGCGACGAGCAGTACTTC
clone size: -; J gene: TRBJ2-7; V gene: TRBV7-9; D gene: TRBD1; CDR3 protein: CASSPRQGSSYEQYF; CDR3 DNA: TGTGCCAGCAGCCCCCGACAGGGTAGCTCCTACGAGCAGTACTTC
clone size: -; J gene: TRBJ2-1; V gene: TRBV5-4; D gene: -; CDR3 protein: CASSLEAGAYNEQFF; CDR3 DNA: TGTGCCAGCAGCTTGGAGGCAGGAGCTTACAATGAGCAGTTCTTC
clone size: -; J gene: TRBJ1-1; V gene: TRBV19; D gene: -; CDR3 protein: CASSQQNRNTEAFF; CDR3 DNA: TGTGCCAGTAGCCAACAGAACAGGAACACTGAAGCTTTCTTT
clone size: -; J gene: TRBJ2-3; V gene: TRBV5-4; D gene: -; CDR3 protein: CASSFPSTGSTDTQYF; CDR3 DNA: TGTGCCAGCAGCTTCCCTAGCACGGGGAGCACAGATACGCAGTATTTT
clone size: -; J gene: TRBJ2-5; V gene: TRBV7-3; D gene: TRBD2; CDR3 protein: CASSLSSRGGSETQYF; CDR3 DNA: TGTGCCAGCAGCCTATCCTCGCGGGGGGGGTCGGAGACCCAGTACTTC
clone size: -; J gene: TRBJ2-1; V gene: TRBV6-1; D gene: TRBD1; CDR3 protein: CASSDLLGQGKFF; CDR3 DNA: TGTGCCAGCAGTGACCTTTTAGGACAGGGGAAGTTCTTC
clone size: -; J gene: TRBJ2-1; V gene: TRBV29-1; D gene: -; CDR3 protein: CSVVELAYNEQFF; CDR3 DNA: TGCAGCGTTGTCGAACTAGCCTACAATGAGCAGTTCTTC
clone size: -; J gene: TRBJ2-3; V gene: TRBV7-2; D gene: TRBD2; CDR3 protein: CASSFPGGATDTQYF; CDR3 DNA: TGTGCCAGCAGCTTTCCCGGGGGGGCAACAGATACGCAGTATTTT
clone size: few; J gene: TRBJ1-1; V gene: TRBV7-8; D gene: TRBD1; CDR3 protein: CASSLSGRGRKDPEAFF; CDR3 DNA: TGTGCCAGCAGCTTATCGGGTAGGGGGCGCAAAGACCCTGAAGCTTTCTTT
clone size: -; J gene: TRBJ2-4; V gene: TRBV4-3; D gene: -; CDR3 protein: CASSQTGGGRGHPYF; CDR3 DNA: TGCGCCAGCAGCCAAACGGGAGGTGGCAGGGGCCATCCGTACTTC
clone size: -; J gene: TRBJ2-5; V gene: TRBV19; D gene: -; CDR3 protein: CASSGPSRETQYF; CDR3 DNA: TGTGCCAGTAGTGGACCTTCTAGAGAGACCCAGTACTTC
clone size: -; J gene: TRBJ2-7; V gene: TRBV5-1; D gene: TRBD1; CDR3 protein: CASSLVPGTDSYEQYF; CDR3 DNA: TGCGCCAGCAGCTTGGTACCCGGGACAGACTCCTACGAGCAGTACTTC
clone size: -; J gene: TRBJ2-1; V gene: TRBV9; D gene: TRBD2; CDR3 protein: CASSPEAGSYNEQFF; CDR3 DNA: TGTGCCAGCAGCCCCGAAGCGGGGTCTTACAATGAGCAGTTCTTC
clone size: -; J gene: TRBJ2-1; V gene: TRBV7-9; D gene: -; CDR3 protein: CASSLAGGLYNEQFF; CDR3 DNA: TGTGCCAGCAGCTTAGCGGGGGGCTTGTACAATGAGCAGTTCTTC
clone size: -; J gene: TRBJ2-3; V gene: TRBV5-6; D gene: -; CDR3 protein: CASSLIGAPIDTQYF; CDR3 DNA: TGTGCCAGCAGCTTGATAGGGGCCCCTATAGATACGCAGTATTTT
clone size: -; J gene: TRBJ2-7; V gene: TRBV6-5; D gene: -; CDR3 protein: CASSYAVGTSTYEQYF; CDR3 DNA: TGTGCCAGCAGTTACGCAGTCGGGACATCGACCTACGAGCAGTACTTC
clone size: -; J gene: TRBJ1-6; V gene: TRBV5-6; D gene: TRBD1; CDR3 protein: CASRRDSVTSPLHF; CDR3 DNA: TGTGCCAGCAGGCGGGACAGTGTAACTTCACCCCTCCACTTT
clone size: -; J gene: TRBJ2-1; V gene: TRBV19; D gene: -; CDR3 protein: CASSIEGGGYNEQFF; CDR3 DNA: TGTGCCAGTAGTATAGAAGGGGGAGGATACAATGAGCAGTTCTTC
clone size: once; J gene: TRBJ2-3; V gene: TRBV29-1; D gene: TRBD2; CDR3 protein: CSVPGPGGYTQYF; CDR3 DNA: TGCAGCGTACCCGGGCCCGGGGGGTATACGCAGTATTTT
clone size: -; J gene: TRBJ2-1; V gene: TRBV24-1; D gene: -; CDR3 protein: CATSDLKEGQKQFF; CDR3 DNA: TGTGCCACCAGTGATTTAAAAGAGGGGCAAAAGCAGTTCTTC
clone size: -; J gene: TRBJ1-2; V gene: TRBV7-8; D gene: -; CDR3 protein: CASSLGGGYGGYTF; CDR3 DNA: TGTGCCAGCAGCTTAGGTGGGGGCTATGGAGGCTACACCTTC
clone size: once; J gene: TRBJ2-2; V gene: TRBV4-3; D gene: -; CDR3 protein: CASSQEVGNTGELFF; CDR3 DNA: TGCGCCAGCAGCCAAGAAGTTGGGAACACCGGGGAGCTGTTTTTT
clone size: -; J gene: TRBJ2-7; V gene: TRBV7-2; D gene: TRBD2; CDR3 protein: CASRERLAGFYEQYF; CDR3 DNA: TGTGCCAGCAGAGAGAGACTAGCGGGCTTCTACGAGCAGTACTTC
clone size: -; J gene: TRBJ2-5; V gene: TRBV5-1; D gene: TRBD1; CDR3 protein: CASSLGQGGETQYF; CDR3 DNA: TGCGCCAGCAGCTTGGGACAGGGGGGAGAGACCCAGTACTTC
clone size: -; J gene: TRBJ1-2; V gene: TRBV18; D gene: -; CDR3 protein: CASSRSKAGFKNYGYTF; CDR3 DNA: TGTGCCAGCTCCCGGTCAAAGGCAGGGTTCAAAAACTATGGCTACACCTTC
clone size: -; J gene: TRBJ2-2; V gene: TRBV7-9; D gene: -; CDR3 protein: CASSRLGMGTGELFF; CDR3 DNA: TGTGCCAGCAGCCGCCTGGGGATGGGGACCGGGGAGCTGTTTTTT
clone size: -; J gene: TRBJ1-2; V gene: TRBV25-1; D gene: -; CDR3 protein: CASSEFAGGYGYTF; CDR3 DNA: TGTGCCAGCAGTGAATTTGCAGGTGGCTATGGCTACACCTTC